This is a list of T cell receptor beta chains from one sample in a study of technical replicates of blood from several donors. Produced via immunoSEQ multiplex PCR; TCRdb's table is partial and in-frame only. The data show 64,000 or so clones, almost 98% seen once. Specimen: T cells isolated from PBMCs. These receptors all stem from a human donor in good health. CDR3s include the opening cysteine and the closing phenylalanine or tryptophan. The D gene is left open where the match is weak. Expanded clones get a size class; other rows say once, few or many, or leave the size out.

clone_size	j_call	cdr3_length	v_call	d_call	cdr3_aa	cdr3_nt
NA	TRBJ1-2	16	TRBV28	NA	CASSLTDQGSNYGYTF	TGTGCCAGCAGTTTAACCGATCAGGGTTCTAACTATGGCTACACCTTC
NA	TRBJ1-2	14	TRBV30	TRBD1	CAWSRQGQGYGYTF	TGTGCCTGGAGTAGGCAGGGACAGGGCTATGGCTACACCTTC
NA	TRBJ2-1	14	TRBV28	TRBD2	CASSLLAGAYEQFF	TGTGCCAGCAGTTTACTAGCGGGAGCTTATGAGCAGTTCTTC
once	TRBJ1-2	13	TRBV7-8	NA	CASSPAGPYGYTF	TGTGCCAGCAGCCCCGCGGGGCCCTATGGCTACACCTTC
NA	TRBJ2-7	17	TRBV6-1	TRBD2	CASSAGFSGRTMYEQYF	TGTGCCAGCAGTGCCGGATTTAGCGGGAGGACGATGTACGAGCAGTACTTC
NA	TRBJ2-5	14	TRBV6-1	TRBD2	CASKYGGGGETQYF	TGTGCCAGCAAATACGGCGGGGGGGGAGAGACCCAGTACTTC
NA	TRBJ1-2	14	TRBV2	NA	CASSESTGLYGYTF	TGTGCCAGCAGTGAAAGCACAGGCCTCTATGGCTACACCTTC
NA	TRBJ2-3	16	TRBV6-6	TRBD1	CASSSPTGLSTDTQYF	TGTGCCAGCAGTTCCCCGACAGGGCTTAGCACAGATACGCAGTATTTT
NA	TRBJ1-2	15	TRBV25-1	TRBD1	CASTDWTGGASGYTF	TGTGCCAGCACTGACTGGACAGGGGGCGCGAGTGGCTACACCTTC
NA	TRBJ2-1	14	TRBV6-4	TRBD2	CASRLLAGHNEQFF	TGTGCCAGCAGATTACTAGCGGGTCACAATGAGCAGTTCTTC
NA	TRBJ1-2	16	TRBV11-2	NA	CASSLSPLGREGGYTF	TGTGCCAGCAGCTTATCGCCCCTGGGGAGGGAAGGAGGCTACACCTTC
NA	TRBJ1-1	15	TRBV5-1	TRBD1	CASSGRDRGRFEAFF	TGCGCCAGCAGCGGCCGGGACAGGGGCCGTTTCGAAGCTTTCTTT
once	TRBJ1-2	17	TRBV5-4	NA	CASSSWSRAPAGPGYTF	TGTGCCAGCAGCTCCTGGAGCCGGGCCCCAGCGGGTCCTGGCTACACCTTC
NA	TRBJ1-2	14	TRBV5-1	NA	CASSLQGLDYGYTF	TGCGCCAGCAGCTTGCAGGGTTTAGACTATGGCTACACCTTC
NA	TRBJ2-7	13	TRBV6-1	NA	CASSEAAPYEQYF	TGTGCCAGCAGTGAGGCGGCGCCCTACGAGCAGTACTTC
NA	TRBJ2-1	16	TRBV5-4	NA	CASRDVGRGVHNEQFF	TGTGCCAGCAGAGACGTTGGGAGGGGGGTACACAATGAGCAGTTCTTC
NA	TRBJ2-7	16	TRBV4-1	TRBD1	CASSPPGTGLTYEQYF	TGCGCCAGCAGCCCGCCCGGGACAGGGTTAACCTACGAGCAGTACTTC
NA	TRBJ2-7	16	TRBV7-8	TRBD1	CASSLYTGTGAYEQYF	TGTGCCAGCAGCTTATACACCGGGACAGGGGCCTACGAGCAGTACTTC
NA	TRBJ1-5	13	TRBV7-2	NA	CASSRQGNQPQHF	TGTGCCAGCAGCCGACAGGGCAATCAGCCCCAGCATTTT
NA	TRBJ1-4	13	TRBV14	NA	CASRHILHEKLFF	TGTGCCAGCAGACACATTCTTCATGAAAAACTGTTTTTT
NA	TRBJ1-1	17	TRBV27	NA	CASSSLSPRGGNTEAFF	TGTGCCAGCAGTTCATTGTCCCCAAGAGGGGGGAACACTGAAGCTTTCTTT
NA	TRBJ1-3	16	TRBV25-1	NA	CASSEGRQPSGNTIYF	TGTGCCAGCAGTGAGGGCAGACAGCCCTCTGGAAACACCATATATTTT
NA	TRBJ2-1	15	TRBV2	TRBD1	CASSESPGQSNEQFF	TGTGCCAGCAGTGAAAGCCCGGGACAGTCTAATGAGCAGTTCTTC
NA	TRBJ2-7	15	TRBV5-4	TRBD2	CASGSGGAYSGEQYF	TGTGCCAGCGGGAGCGGGGGGGCCTATTCAGGCGAGCAGTACTTC
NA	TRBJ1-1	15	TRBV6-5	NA	CASSSQGMSNTEAFF	TGTGCCAGCAGTTCTCAGGGGATGTCGAACACTGAAGCTTTCTTT
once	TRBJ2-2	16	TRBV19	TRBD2	CASSRSGSRDIGELFF	TGTGCCAGTAGTCGTAGCGGGTCCCGCGATATCGGGGAGCTGTTTTTT
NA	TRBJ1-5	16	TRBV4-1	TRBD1	CASSQGQGYSNQPQHF	TGCGCCAGCAGCCAGGGACAGGGGTATAGCAATCAGCCCCAGCATTTT
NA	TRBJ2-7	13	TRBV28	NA	CASSLSPAYEQYF	TGTGCCAGCAGTTTGTCTCCCGCCTACGAGCAGTACTTC
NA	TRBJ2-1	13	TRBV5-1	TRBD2	CASSLRGGNEQFF	TGCGCCAGCAGCTTGCGGGGGGGCAATGAGCAGTTCTTC